The next 29 T cell receptor beta chains were all read from a single sample in a study of patients and donors after allogeneic stem cell transplantation. In TCRdb, the RT-PCR reads were re-called with MiXCR into one record per CDR3 protein. The sample includes fewer than 200,000 distinct CDR3 sequences, roughly 31% seen only once; the top ten take roughly 3%. The sequenced sample consisted of blood, either unsorted or a sorted T cell fraction (not recorded which). These TCRs come from a human donor who was either an allogeneic HSCT recipient or a stem cell or donor lymphocyte infusion donor (not recorded which). It is not recorded whose cells these are; they may come from a transplant donor.

This CDR3 reads CAIKSWDSYGYTF. Written as DNA, the CDR3 is TGTGCCATCAAATCTTGGGACTCCTATGGCTACACCTTC. The J gene is TRBJ1-2, the V gene TRBV10-3; TRBD1 is a possible D gene (5 bases). Between the trimmed V and J ends, which lost 7 bases and 4 bases, there was a span of 13 bases. Per the germline V gene, CDR1 is ENHRY and CDR2 is SYGVKD. This CDR3 has 13 amino acids.

The chain combines TRBV25-1 with TRBJ2-2, with 7 bases lining up with TRBD1. CDR1 is MGHDK and CDR2 is SYGVNS in the germline V gene. The V segment lost 8 bases and the J segment 2 bases; nucleotides outside the gene matches: 8. This CDR3 has 15 amino acids. The CDR3 here is CASRVGTANTGELFF. In DNA, the CDR3 is TGTGCCAGCCGTGTCGGGACAGCAAACACCGGGGAGCTGTTTTTT.

This clonotype showed up just a few times. The rearrangement joins TRBV10-3 to TRBJ1-2, with D hard to call. Germline V CDR1 and CDR2: ENHRY, SYGVKD. V was trimmed by 3 bases and J by 0 bases, leaving 5 bases between them. The CDR3 has 13 amino acids. Here the CDR3 DNA reads TGTGCCATCAGTGACGGGCCTAACTATGGCTACACCTTC. Translating gives CAISDGPNYGYTF.

This clonotype was seen a handful of times. V gene TRBV4-1 combines with J gene TRBJ2-1; 7 bases agree with TRBD2. With V trimmed by 2 bases and J by 3 bases, 4 bases remained unmatched. From germline, CDR1 is MGHRA and CDR2 YSYEKL. The CDR3 is made up of 15 amino acids. Here the CDR3 reads CASSQKSGIYNEQFF. The CDR3 region has the DNA TGCGCCAGCAGCCAAAAGAGCGGGATCTACAATGAGCAGTTCTTC.

This clonotype occurred many times. This chain uses TRBV30 with TRBJ1-5, with D uncertain. Germline V gene lookup returns CDR1 GTSNPN and CDR2 SVGIG (reference sequence). The CDR3 has 13 residues. Trimming removed 0 bases from V and 1 base from J, with 4 bases in between. CDR3 bases: TGTGCCTGGAGTGTCCGGAGCAATCAGCCCCAGCATTTT. Translating it yields CAWSVRSNQPQHF. The whole variable domain, filled in from reference TRBV30 and TRBJ1-5, reads SQTIHQWPATLVQPVGSPLSLECTVEGTSNPNLYWYRQAAGRGLQLLFYSVGIGQISSEVPQNLSASRPQDRQFILSSKKLLLSDSGFYLCAWSVRSNQPQHFGDGTRLSIL.

This clonotype has more than one count but fewer than ten. This chain uses TRBV30 with TRBJ1-1, with TRBD1 as a possible D gene (5 bases). With 0 bases removed from V and 11 bases from J, the gap between germline ends came to 19 bases. CDR1 GTSNPN and CDR2 SVGIG come from the germline V gene (reference sequence). CDR3 length: 14 residues. In nucleotides, the CDR3 is TGTGCCTGGAGTGTAATCGGGGGAACAGCCGAGGCTTTCTTT. This encodes CAWSVIGGTAEAFF. Variable domain in full (rest from reference TRBV30 and TRBJ1-1): SQTIHQWPATLVQPVGSPLSLECTVEGTSNPNLYWYRQAAGRGLQLLFYSVGIGQISSEVPQNLSASRPQDRQFILSSKKLLLSDSGFYLCAWSVIGGTAEAFFGQGTRLTVV.

In this sample, this clonotype turned up a few times. J is TRBJ2-7 and V is TRBV15, with D perhaps matching TRBD1 (5 bases). Trimming left V 5 bases short and J 3 bases short, with 17 bases between. Per germline, CDR1 LNHNV and CDR2 YYDKDF (reference sequence). The CDR3 length is 15 residues. CDR3: CATSDSPGFYYEQYF. The CDR3 nucleotides read TGTGCCACCAGCGACTCGCCAGGGTTTTACTACGAGCAGTACTTC.

This clonotype has only a few counts. The rearrangement uses TRBV5-5 and TRBJ1-4, with D uncertain. Per the germline V gene, CDR1 is SGHKS and CDR2 is YYEKEE (reference sequence). Trimming pared 4 bases from V and 1 base from J, leaving 11 bases between. The CDR3 contains 15 residues. CDR3 in amino acids: CASSAGPVTNEKLFF. In DNA, the CDR3 is TGTGCCAGCAGCGCCGGTCCTGTAACTAATGAAAAACTGTTTTTT.

The V and J genes are TRBV7-2 and TRBJ1-5, with 11 bases identical to TRBD1. Germline CDR1 SGHTA, CDR2 FQGNSA. The CDR3 runs to 16 residues. V was pared by 1 base and J by 4 bases, with 3 bases of the junction left unmatched. DNA of the CDR3: TGTGCCAGCAGCTTAGTCTGGGACAGGGGGAATCAGCCCCAGCATTTT. Residues: CASSLVWDRGNQPQHF.

V usage is TRBV5-8 and J usage is TRBJ2-1, with TRBD1 as a possible D gene (7 bases). Looked up from germline, CDR1 is SGHTS and CDR2 is YDEGEE. V dropped 4 bases and J dropped 2 bases, with 10 bases sitting between them. CDR3 length equals 14 residues. CDR3 amino acids: CASSGRGAYNEQFF. In DNA form, the CDR3 reads TGTGCCAGCAGCGGCAGGGGGGCCTACAATGAGCAGTTCTTC.

This clonotype was detected a few times. The chain combines TRBV7-9 with TRBJ1-4; no clear D. CDR1 is SEHNR, CDR2 FQNEAQ, per germline (reference sequence). Trimming cost V 4 bases and J 5 bases, with 17 bases left between them. The CDR3 length is 16 residues. In DNA, the CDR3 is TGTGCCAGCAGCTCGGACGATCTGAAGAGAAATGAAAAACTGTTTTTT. As protein: CASSSDDLKRNEKLFF.

This rearrangement joins TRBV9 to TRBJ2-6; no definite D call. Germline V gene sequence: CDR1 SGDLS, CDR2 YYNGEE. V lost 0 bases and J lost 3, with 7 bases in between. The length of the CDR3 is 15 residues. The CDR3 protein is CASSVEGRGANVLTF. Here the CDR3 DNA reads TGTGCCAGCAGCGTAGAGGGTCGTGGGGCCAACGTCCTGACTTTC. Full variable domain (missing parts from reference TRBV9 and TRBJ2-6): DSGVTQTPKHLITATGQRVTLRCSPRSGDLSVYWYQQSLDQGLQFLIQYYNGEERAKGNILERFSAQQFPDLHSELNLSSLELGDSALYFCASSVEGRGANVLTFGAGSRLTVL.

This clonotype has only one observation. CDR3 nucleotides: TGTGCCACCAGCAGAGGGGACAGATCCTACGAGCAGTACTTC. Its protein product is CATSRGDRSYEQYF. The rearrangement joins TRBV15 to TRBJ2-7, with TRBD1 matching 7 bases. This CDR3 has 14 residues. The trim removed 1 base at V and 1 base at J, leaving 1 base unmatched. CDR1 and CDR2 (germline): LNHNV, YYDKDF (reference sequence).

This sequence joins TRBV7-9 and TRBJ1-5, with D uncertain. There are 13 residues in the CDR3. Germline CDR1 SEHNR, CDR2 FQNEAQ (reference sequence). With 0 bases removed from V and 8 bases from J, the gap between germline ends came to 8 bases. CDR3 bases: TGTGCCAGCAGCTTAGCGACGGGGAAGCCCCAGCATTTT. It yields the protein CASSLATGKPQHF.

J is TRBJ1-5 and V is TRBV10-3, with D maybe TRBD1 (5 bases). The V end was cut by 7 bases, the J end by 3 bases, with 10 bases between. The germline gives CDR1 ENHRY, CDR2 SYGVKD. The CDR3 runs 13 residues. This CDR3 is CAIKQDLNQPQHF. In DNA form, the CDR3 reads TGTGCCATCAAACAGGACCTCAATCAGCCCCAGCATTTT.

This clonotype has a count of ten or more. The chain links TRBV12-3 or TRBV12-4 to TRBJ1-2, with D possibly matching TRBD1 (5 bases). This CDR3 is built from 15 residues. Trimming left V 6 bases short and J 4 bases short, with 18 bases between. CDR3 nucleotide sequence: TGTGCCAGCAGACCCCTGGCAATGAGGGGCTATGGCTACACCTTC. The encoded protein is CASRPLAMRGYGYTF.

The sample holds a few counts of this clonotype. The chain joins TRBV28 to TRBJ1-1; D is undetermined. CDR1 MDHEN and CDR2 SYDVKM come from the germline V gene. V lost 6 bases to trimming and J lost 6 bases, with 8 bases between them. This CDR3 region has 11 residues. The CDR3 loop reads CASSLSAEAFF. The CDR3, as DNA: TGTGCCAGCAGCCTATCAGCTGAAGCTTTCTTT. Full variable domain (rest looked up from reference TRBV28 and TRBJ1-1): DVKVTQSSRYLVKRTGEKVFLECVQDMDHENMFWYRQDPGLGLRLIYFSYDVKMKEKGDIPEGYSVSREKKERFSLILESASTNQTSMYLCASSLSAEAFFGQGTRLTVV.

This clonotype has at least ten counts. The chain has TRBV7-3 and TRBJ2-1; D is perhaps TRBD2 (6 bases). Germline assignment: CDR1 SGHTA and CDR2 FQGTGA. The CDR3 sequence is 13 residues long. V was pared by 5 bases and J by 8 bases, with 13 bases between. CDR3 residues: CASSTDYSDEQFF. The CDR3 DNA follows: TGTGCCAGCAGCACGGACTATTCGGATGAGCAGTTCTTC.

The J gene is TRBJ2-5, the V gene TRBV7-2; D might be TRBD2 (5 bases). Trimming cost V 1 base and J 0 bases, with 12 bases left between them. CDR1 and CDR2 (germline): SGHTA, FQGNSA. The CDR3 runs 16 residues. The chain's CDR3 is CASSLVGLLYQETQYF. For the CDR3, the DNA is TGTGCCAGCAGCTTAGTCGGACTCCTGTACCAAGAGACCCAGTACTTC.

This clonotype was counted ten times or more. The genes are TRBV27 and TRBJ2-7, with D perhaps matching TRBD2 (5 bases). The CDR3 runs to 14 residues. CDR1 and CDR2 from the germline V gene are MNHEY and SMNVEV (reference sequence). V was pared by 3 bases and J by 2 bases, with 11 bases between. The CDR3 coding sequence is TGTGCCAGCAGTTTCTTCCGGGGTACCTACGAGCAGTACTTC. Protein sequence: CASSFFRGTYEQYF.

This clonotype was seen more than once but under ten times. The chain links TRBV29-1 to TRBJ2-5; D might be TRBD2 (6 bases). Germline V gene sequence: CDR1 SQVTM, CDR2 ANQGSEA. V was cut by 6 bases and J by 4 bases, with 12 bases left in between. The CDR3 is made up of 12 amino acids. The CDR3 DNA reads as TGCAGCGTCGGGGTGGAGGGAGAGACCCAGTACTTC. Its translation: CSVGVEGETQYF.

This clonotype occurred a few times. V usage is TRBV12-3 or TRBV12-4 and J usage is TRBJ2-1; D gene uncertain. Trimming pared 5 bases from V and 9 bases from J, leaving 14 bases between. This CDR3 has 13 residues. CDR3 sequence: CASSPLPLGEQFF. For the CDR3, the DNA is TGTGCCAGCAGTCCGCTCCCCTTAGGTGAGCAGTTCTTC.

The V call is TRBV29-1, the J call TRBJ2-2; TRBD1 aligns across 9 bases. Germline V gives CDR1 SQVTM, CDR2 ANQGSEA. V gave up 3 bases and J gave up 0 bases; unmatched junction bases: 2. The CDR3 totals 15 residues. For the CDR3, the DNA is TGCAGCGTTGAGGGACAGGGTTCGAACACCGGGGAGCTGTTTTTT. This encodes CSVEGQGSNTGELFF.

CDR3 bases: TGTGCCAGCAGCCCCTCCCGGGACTGGGATGAGCAGTTCTTC. Residues: CASSPSRDWDEQFF. The chain couples TRBV7-3 to TRBJ2-1, with D maybe TRBD2 (6 bases). Germline V CDR1 and CDR2: SGHTA, FQGTGA. This CDR3 spans 14 amino acids. The ends were cut back, 5 bases at V and 8 bases at J, with 16 bases in the middle.

This clonotype came up a few times. This chain uses TRBV5-5 with TRBJ1-2; tentative D call: TRBD1 (6 bases). Trimming pared 5 bases from V and 8 bases from J, leaving 19 bases between. Germline lookup yields CDR1 SGHKS and CDR2 YYEKEE (reference sequence). The CDR3 runs 14 residues. Here the CDR3 reads CASSRRGGSSGYTF. CDR3 DNA sequence: TGTGCCAGCAGTCGAAGGGGGGGCTCCAGCGGCTACACCTTC.

The gene calls are TRBV5-1 and TRBJ2-1; 7 nucleotides match TRBD2. The CDR3 is 13 amino acids. Per germline, CDR1 SGHRS and CDR2 YFSETQ. V lost 4 bases, J lost 15 bases, and 13 bases stayed unmatched. CDR3 coding DNA: TGCGCCAGCAGCACCTCTAGCGGTTCCACGTGGTTCTTC. Residues: CASSTSSGSTWFF.

In its sample, this clonotype was seen many times. The chain uses TRBV27 and TRBJ1-1; D unresolved. The V and J ends lost 6 bases and 0 bases respectively, with 8 bases between them. The CDR3 consists of 13 residues. In germline, CDR1 is MNHEY, CDR2 SMNVEV (reference sequence). CDR3 nucleotides: TGTGCCAGCAGAGGCAACTTGAACACTGAAGCTTTCTTT. It translates to CASRGNLNTEAFF.

The chain is built from TRBV18 and TRBJ2-7; D gene ambiguous. Germline lookup yields CDR1 KGHSH and CDR2 LQKENI. Trimming left V 5 bases short and J 2 bases short, with 19 bases between. The CDR3 is 16 residues long. The CDR3 loop reads CASSAMVDPTPYEQYF. In nucleotides, the CDR3 is TGTGCCAGCTCAGCGATGGTAGACCCAACCCCCTACGAGCAGTACTTC.

This clonotype was observed at least ten times. The J gene is TRBJ1-5, the V gene TRBV29-1; 8 bases map to TRBD1. The CDR3 contains 14 residues. Germline assignment: CDR1 SQVTM and CDR2 ANQGSEA. V shed 5 bases, J shed 3 bases, and the junction held 6 bases outside the gene matches. In nucleotides, the CDR3 is TGCAGCGTTAGAGGGACAGGCTACAATCAGCCCCAGCATTTT. Translation: CSVRGTGYNQPQHF.